This entry concerns a single T cell receptor (beta chain). Its antigen is as yet unknown. The ends were cut back, 2 bases at V and 1 base at J, with 5 bases in the middle. The CDR3 has 13 residues. Germline-derived CDR1 and CDR2 are MNHEY and SVGEGT. The data were taken from a study of response to subunit inactivated influenza vaccine. Study results and caveats: With each seasonal influenza vaccination, the authors suggested, few new T cells are recruited.

Via MiXCR, TCRdb re-called the RT-PCR reads, giving one row per CDR3 protein. This table holds fewer than 650,000 distinct CDR3 sequences, approximately 12% found once. The origin of this receptor is a man aged 50 or older who received an inactivated influenza vaccine. The sequences come from PBMCs from blood, collected about 6 weeks after vaccination. This chain uses TRBV6-2 or TRBV6-3 with TRBJ2-5; D is ambiguous. As DNA, the CDR3 is TGTGCCAGCAGTTACCGCGCCCAAGAGACCCAGTACTTC. This gives the protein CASSYRAQETQYF.